This T cell receptor (beta chain) was identified during a study of T cell repertoires in cytomegalovirus infection. TCRdb ran MiXCR on the reads and lists one entry per CDR3 protein. The sample yields some 940,000 distinct CDR3 sequences, roughly 31% seen once. A remark on this clonotype: Its target is not known.

Germline CDR1 is MNHEY and CDR2 is SMNVEV (reference sequence). This CDR3 is 16 amino acids long. V lost 5 bases, J lost 5 bases, and 21 bases lay in between. The sequencing here drew on cultured CD8+ T cells from PBMCs, taken from culture after CMV antigen stimulation. This chain connects TRBV27 to TRBJ2-5; either TRBD1 or TRBD2 may supply D (6 bases each). This sequence was found in a human donor in good health (CMV status not recorded). Some clones in this sample may be carry-over from other donors' samples. This CDR3 reads CASSLGFGGEGETQYF. The CDR3 DNA reads TGTGCCAGCAGTCTGGGTTTCGGGGGCGAAGGGGAGACCCAGTACTTC.